These T cell receptor beta chains were read from a single sample in a study of blood T cell repertoires in COVID-19. The repertoire was sequenced with immunoSEQ multiplex PCR; TCRdb's copy has only in-frame clones and lacks some. The sample lists about 26,000 clones, almost 90% occurring once. The sequenced sample consisted of peripheral blood. The receptors here all came from a man aged 70 or older with acute or convalescent COVID-19. The CDR3 runs from the conserved cysteine through the conserved F or W. Fields, in order: V gene, clone size, D gene, J gene, CDR3 DNA, CDR3 protein. D genes are given only for firm matches. Where a row states a size, it is once, few, many or the class of an expanded clone; other rows omit it.

TRBV2	NA	TRBD2	TRBJ2-3	TGTGCCGGCACCCAACTAGCGGGAGTCCCAGATACGCAGTATTTT	CAGTQLAGVPDTQYF
TRBV3-1/TRBV3-2	NA	TRBD1	TRBJ1-2	TGTGCCAGCAGCCAGAACTTTGGGACAGGGCATGGCTACACCTTC	CASSQNFGTGHGYTF
TRBV27	few	TRBD1	TRBJ2-7	TGTGCCAGCAGACCCGGACAGGCTCGGAGCTCCTACGAGCAGTACTTC	CASRPGQARSSYEQYF
TRBV29-1	NA	NA	TRBJ2-1	TGCAGCGTTGGATGGGGGGAGAGCTCCTACAATGAGCAGTTCTTC	CSVGWGESSYNEQFF
TRBV27	NA	NA	TRBJ1-1	TGTGCCAGCAGGTCAGGGGACGGGGGGGCTTTCTTT	CASRSGDGGAFF
TRBV5-1	NA	TRBD1	TRBJ2-7	TGCGCCACCGCAGGGGACAGGGGCTACGAGCAGTACTTC	CATAGDRGYEQYF
TRBV9	NA	NA	TRBJ1-4	TGTGCCAGCAGCGTAGGACAGTTATTAGGTGAAAAACTGTTTTTT	CASSVGQLLGEKLFF
TRBV15	NA	TRBD1	TRBJ1-1	TGTGCCACCAGCAGGGGACAGCTTAACACTGAAGCTTTCTTT	CATSRGQLNTEAFF
TRBV9	NA	TRBD2	TRBJ2-1	TGTGCCAGCAGCGTAGTCTTCGGAGCGGGAGGGCCCTCGGATGAGCAGTTCTTC	CASSVVFGAGGPSDEQFF
TRBV6-5	NA	NA	TRBJ1-6	TGTGCCAGCAGACCCGACAGGAGGAATAATTCACCCCTCCACTTT	CASRPDRRNNSPLHF
TRBV4-3	NA	NA	TRBJ2-3	TGCGCCAGCAGCCATTCCGGACTCACTAGCACAGATACGCAGTATTTT	CASSHSGLTSTDTQYF
TRBV11-1	NA	NA	TRBJ1-5	TGTGCCAGCAGCCTCAACGCTGCAGGGGACAATCAGCCCCAGCATTTT	CASSLNAAGDNQPQHF
TRBV5-1	NA	TRBD2	TRBJ2-1	TGCGCCAGCAGCTTGGAGGGACTAGCGGGAGATTCGGGGCTCTTC	CASSLEGLAGDSGLF
TRBV19	few	TRBD1	TRBJ1-1	TGTGCCAGTAGTACCCGGCCGGGACAGGGGGCTTTTGTGAACACTGAAGCTTTCTTT	CASSTRPGQGAFVNTEAFF
TRBV2	NA	NA	TRBJ2-3	TGTGCCAGCAGCCGAAACACCCGCACAGATACGCAGTATTTT	CASSRNTRTDTQYF
TRBV18	NA	NA	TRBJ1-4	TGTGCCAGCTCACCACCGGGAGAAGTAGAAAAACTGTTTTTT	CASSPPGEVEKLFF
TRBV10-3	NA	NA	TRBJ2-3	TGTGCCATCAGTGATACGATTCAGGTGTTCGCAGATACGCAGTATTTT	CAISDTIQVFADTQYF
TRBV28	NA	NA	TRBJ1-5	TGTGCCAGCAGTTCCCCGAGTCGTCAGCCCCAGCATTTT	CASSSPSRQPQHF
TRBV14	NA	TRBD1	TRBJ2-7	TGTGCCAGCAGCTTTCTCTGGACAGGGGCCTACGAGCAGTACTTC	CASSFLWTGAYEQYF
TRBV28	NA	TRBD1	TRBJ1-6	TGTGCCAGCAGTTCACGACAGGGGGATTCACCCCTCCACTTT	CASSSRQGDSPLHF
TRBV2	NA	TRBD2	TRBJ2-3	TGTGCCAGCAGAGGACTAGCGACTAGCACAGATACGCAGTATTTT	CASRGLATSTDTQYF
TRBV7-9	NA	TRBD1	TRBJ1-2	TGTGCCAGCAGCTTAGCGTCAGGACAGGGGGCAAGTGGCTACACCTTC	CASSLASGQGASGYTF
TRBV9	NA	NA	TRBJ1-2	TGTGCCAGCAGCACGGCCGGAGGTGGCTACACCTTC	CASSTAGGGYTF
TRBV28	NA	NA	TRBJ2-7	TGTGCCAGCACCCAGGGTTTAGGGTACGAGCAGTACTTC	CASTQGLGYEQYF
TRBV18	NA	NA	TRBJ2-7	TGTGCCAGCTCACCACCGGGGGCATACGAGCAGTACTTC	CASSPPGAYEQYF
TRBV5-6	NA	NA	TRBJ1-2	TGTGCCAGCAGCCCCGTTTTTAACTATGGCTACACCTTC	CASSPVFNYGYTF
TRBV4-2	once	TRBD1	TRBJ2-3	TGTGCCAGCAGCCAAGATGCCGGGACAGGGGGGAAAGATACGCAGTATTTT	CASSQDAGTGGKDTQYF
TRBV7-9	once	TRBD1	TRBJ1-1	TGTGCCAGCAGCTTACCGAGACAGGGCCACACTGAAGCTTTCTTT	CASSLPRQGHTEAFF
TRBV7-2	NA	TRBD1	TRBJ1-2	TGTGCCAGCAGCTCCCGGGACAGGGGATTGGGCTACACCTTC	CASSSRDRGLGYTF
TRBV15	NA	NA	TRBJ1-4	TGTGCCACCAGCAGAGACGTTAATGAAAAACTGTTTTTT	CATSRDVNEKLFF
TRBV19	NA	TRBD1	TRBJ1-5	TGTGCCAGTAGTCTACTGGGACAGGGGGGCTACAATCAGCCCCAGCATTTT	CASSLLGQGGYNQPQHF
TRBV10-3	NA	TRBD1	TRBJ1-2	TGTGCCATCTCGGGAACCGGGACAGGGGCCTATGGCTACACCTTC	CAISGTGTGAYGYTF
TRBV6-6	once	NA	TRBJ1-2	TGTGCCAGCAGTTTACTGGGGGGGCGCCTTTCTTATGGCTACACCTTC	CASSLLGGRLSYGYTF
TRBV7-9	NA	TRBD1	TRBJ1-6	TGTGCCAGCAGCCGCTCGGACAGGGTTTCACCCCTCCACTTT	CASSRSDRVSPLHF
TRBV7-9	NA	NA	TRBJ2-7	TGTGCCAGCAGCTTAGCATCAGCGCGGGAGCAGTACTTC	CASSLASAREQYF
TRBV19	NA	NA	TRBJ2-7	TGTGCCAGTAGTAGCCAGAGGGCAAGGTACGAGCAGTACTTC	CASSSQRARYEQYF
TRBV6-6	NA	TRBD2	TRBJ2-1	TGTGCCAGCAGTTACGGCGGGAGGGGCAATGAGCAGTTCTTC	CASSYGGRGNEQFF
TRBV14	few	TRBD1	TRBJ1-4	TGTGCCAGCAGCCAATTCCAGGGGGTAACTAATGAAAAACTGTTTTTT	CASSQFQGVTNEKLFF
TRBV2	NA	TRBD2	TRBJ2-3	TGTGCCAGCAGTAAGGGGACTAGCGGGAGCCCAGATACGCAGTATTTT	CASSKGTSGSPDTQYF
TRBV10-1	few	NA	TRBJ2-7	TGCGCCAGCAGGCGGGACTGGCCGACCTACGAGCAGTACTTC	CASRRDWPTYEQYF
TRBV6-5	NA	NA	TRBJ2-5	TGTGCCGTCGAGGTCTCTAAAGAGACCCAGTACTTC	CAVEVSKETQYF
TRBV9	NA	TRBD1	TRBJ2-1	TGTGCCAGCAGCCCTGGACAGGGGCGGTACAATGAGCAGTTCTTC	CASSPGQGRYNEQFF
TRBV7-9	once	TRBD2	TRBJ2-7	TGTGCCGGAATGACTAGCGGAAGCTCCTACGAGCAGTACTTC	CAGMTSGSSYEQYF
TRBV5-1	NA	TRBD1	TRBJ2-3	TGCGCCAGCAGCTGGATGGGACAGGGCACAGATACGCAGTATTTT	CASSWMGQGTDTQYF
TRBV6-6	NA	TRBD1	TRBJ2-1	TGTGCCAGCTACTCGCCGGGACAGTACAATGAGCAGTTCTTC	CASYSPGQYNEQFF
TRBV7-9	NA	TRBD1	TRBJ2-7	TGTGCCAGCAGCAAAAATCCTAGGACAGGAACCTACGAGCAGTACTTC	CASSKNPRTGTYEQYF
TRBV7-8	NA	NA	TRBJ1-1	TGTGCCAGCAGCTTAGGGCGGGCGAACACTGAAGCTTTCTTT	CASSLGRANTEAFF
TRBV9	NA	NA	TRBJ1-3	TGTGCCAGCAGCGTAGACAGGCACCCGGGTGACTCCGGAAACACCATATATTTT	CASSVDRHPGDSGNTIYF
TRBV7-7	NA	TRBD2	TRBJ2-2	TGTGCTAGCAGCTTACTAGCGGGAGAGACCGGGGAGCTGTTTTTT	CASSLLAGETGELFF
TRBV6-2/TRBV6-3	NA	NA	TRBJ2-5	TGTGCCAGCAGTTATGGTACAGGGCAAGAGACCCAGTACTTC	CASSYGTGQETQYF